Listed here are 25 T cell receptor beta chains from one sample, sequenced in a study of T cell repertoires in cytomegalovirus infection. MiXCR was run by TCRdb on the reads, yielding one entry per CDR3 protein. Found here are 150,000 to 200,000 distinct CDR3 sequences, 28% of them singletons; the top ten hold 30% to 40%. Sequencing was carried out using PBMCs. Every receptor here comes from a human donor in good health (CMV status not recorded). Some clones in this sample may be carry-over from other donors' samples.

V and J are TRBV29-1 and TRBJ1-1, with D unresolved. V lost 0 bases and J lost 7, with 6 bases in between. CDR1 is SQVTM and CDR2 is ANQGSEA in the germline V gene. The CDR3 runs 11 residues. DNA of the CDR3: TGCAGCGTTGAAGAAGGGTTTGAAGCTTTCTTT. Translation gives CSVEEGFEAFF.

The chain recombines TRBV5-1 with TRBJ2-1; 9 bases map to TRBD2. The CDR3 runs 16 residues. The junction had 3 bases not matched to a gene; V was cut back by 1 base and J by 1 base. Germline V CDR1 and CDR2: SGHRS, YFSETQ. The CDR3 sequence is CASSLPAGGSYNEQFF. In DNA, the CDR3 is TGCGCCAGCAGCTTGCCAGCGGGGGGATCCTACAATGAGCAGTTCTTC.

V is TRBV11-2 and J is TRBJ2-3; D unresolved. The CDR3 has 15 residues. V was pared by 8 bases and J by 0 bases, with 15 bases between. From germline, CDR1 is SGHAT and CDR2 FQNNGV. The CDR3 DNA is TGTGCCAGCGCCCTTCTGGGTCCTAGCACAGATACGCAGTATTTT. It codes for CASALLGPSTDTQYF.

A few counts support this clonotype. The V gene is TRBV10-3, the J gene TRBJ2-5, with TRBD1 matching 7 bases. This CDR3 comprises 15 residues. Trimming cost V 0 bases and J 5 bases; bases outside gene matches: 6. The germline CDR1 and CDR2 sequences are ENHRY and SYGVKD. In nucleotides, the CDR3 is TGTGCCATCAGTGAGTCCCCACAGGGGCCGGAGACCCAGTACTTC. It translates to CAISESPQGPETQYF.

This sequence joins TRBV29-1 and TRBJ1-1; the D is unclear. The CDR3 consists of 13 residues. Per germline, CDR1 SQVTM and CDR2 ANQGSEA. Trimming removed 5 bases at V and 0 bases at J, with 10 bases between. The CDR3 loop reads CSVRPLMNTEAFF. CDR3 coding DNA: TGCAGCGTTAGGCCTTTAATGAACACTGAAGCTTTCTTT.

The rearrangement links TRBV5-5 to TRBJ1-1; possibly TRBD1 for D (5 bases). CDR3 length: 14 amino acids. Per germline, CDR1 SGHKS and CDR2 YYEKEE (reference sequence). V was trimmed by 6 bases and J by 6 bases, leaving 18 bases between them. CDR3 bases: TGTGCCAGCAACCTGGAACCAGGGATCGCTGAAGCTTTCTTT. It yields the protein CASNLEPGIAEAFF.

This clonotype came up a few times. The chain combines TRBV7-9 with TRBJ1-6; D is unclear. Germline CDR1 SEHNR, CDR2 FQNEAQ (reference sequence). The CDR3 contains 12 residues. Trimming shortened V by 5 bases and J by 5 bases, and 4 bases separated the two germline ends. The CDR3 sequence: CASSLHNSPLHF. In nucleotides, the CDR3 is TGTGCCAGCAGCCTTCATAATTCACCCCTCCACTTT.

In the case of this clonotype: This may be a read error, as it is one base from a much larger clone. CDR3 region: CASSLHHATYEQYF. The DNA for the CDR3 is TGTGCCAGCAGCTTACACCACGCTACCTACGAGCAGTACTTC. This chain joins TRBV7-2 and TRBJ2-7, with D uncertain. The CDR3 covers 14 residues. V gave up 2 bases and J gave up 2 bases, with 10 bases separating them. Germline CDR1 and CDR2: SGHTA and FQGNSA.

The rearrangement links TRBV20-1 to TRBJ1-1; possibly TRBD1 for D (6 bases). Trimming pared 0 bases from V and 5 bases from J, leaving 13 bases between. CDR1 and CDR2 from the germline V gene are DFQATT and SNEGSKA (reference sequence). The CDR3 is 14 residues long. Written as DNA, the CDR3 is TGCAGTGCTAGAGACCGGGGGCGAGGGACTGAAGCTTTCTTT. This sequence encodes CSARDRGRGTEAFF.

This clonotype was observed a handful of times. J is TRBJ2-2 and V is TRBV6-5; 11 bases are shared with TRBD2. Germline V gives CDR1 MNHEY, CDR2 SVGAGI. This CDR3 comprises 16 residues. The trim removed 7 bases at V and 4 bases at J, leaving 8 bases unmatched. The DNA of the CDR3 is TGTGCCAGCATAAAAATCGGGACTAGCGGCACCGGGGAGCTGTTTTTT. As protein: CASIKIGTSGTGELFF.

There are a few counts of this clonotype. The chain uses TRBV28 and TRBJ1-2; D gene ambiguous. CDR3 length: 12 amino acids. Trimming left V 5 bases short and J 6 bases short, with 10 bases between. Per the germline V gene, CDR1 is MDHEN and CDR2 is SYDVKM. The CDR3 DNA reads TGTGCCAGCAGTGCCCAACGGGATGGCTACACCTTC. It specifies CASSAQRDGYTF.

This clonotype was observed at least ten times. This chain uses TRBV11-2 with TRBJ2-7; 8 bases match TRBD1. The V segment lost 2 bases and the J segment 4 bases; nucleotides outside the gene matches: 10. This CDR3 spans 16 amino acids. CDR1 is SGHAT and CDR2 is FQNNGV in the germline V gene. CDR3 sequence: CASSLLGRGLKYEQYF. In DNA form, the CDR3 reads TGTGCCAGCAGCTTATTGGGCAGGGGGCTCAAGTACGAGCAGTACTTC.

Only a few counts were recorded for this clonotype. This rearrangement joins TRBV7-2 to TRBJ1-1, with 7 positions matching TRBD1. Germline-derived CDR1 and CDR2 are SGHTA and FQGNSA. Losses at the gene ends were 3 bases for V and 6 bases for J; bases not matched to a gene: 7. The CDR3 is 14 amino acids. The CDR3 is CASSFRGGGAEAFF. Here the CDR3 DNA reads TGTGCCAGCAGCTTCAGGGGGGGGGGAGCTGAAGCTTTCTTT.

The gene calls are TRBV5-1 and TRBJ2-3; the D gene is possibly TRBD2 (6 bases). V dropped 1 base and J dropped 6 bases, with 15 bases sitting between them. The germline V gene has CDR1 SGHRS and CDR2 YFSETQ. The CDR3 is 15 residues long. The CDR3 nucleotides are TGCGCCAGCAGCTTGTTAGGAGGGGCGAGTGATACGCAGTATTTT. It specifies CASSLLGGASDTQYF.

Points on this clonotype: A much bigger clone sits one base away, suggesting this may be a read error. J is TRBJ2-7 and V is TRBV7-8, with 8 bases that match TRBD1. The CDR3 contains 15 residues. Germline CDR1 is SGHVS and CDR2 is FQNEAQ. In DNA form, the CDR3 reads TGTGCCAGCAGCTTTGGACAGGGTCCTACCTACGAGCAGCACTTC. Translating gives CASSFGQGPTYEQHF.

This clonotype was detected many times. The DNA of the CDR3 is TGTGCCAGCAGTTTTCACCGGGGGGAGCTAGCCAAAAACATTCAGTACTTC. Translation: CASSFHRGELAKNIQYF. The chain employs TRBV12-3 or TRBV12-4 and TRBJ2-4; TRBD2 matches 7 bases. With V trimmed by 3 bases and J by 0 bases, 8 bases remained unmatched. The CDR3 contains 17 residues.

The chain joins TRBV7-2 to TRBJ2-1; 10 bases are shared with TRBD2. CDR1 and CDR2 from the germline V gene are SGHTA and FQGNSA. The CDR3 is made up of 17 amino acids. V dropped 2 bases and J dropped 4; count of bases not matched to a gene: 8. CDR3 DNA: TGTGCCAGCAGCTTACGGAGCGGGGGGGCCGAATACAATGAGCAGTTCTTC. Residues: CASSLRSGGAEYNEQFF.

This clonotype was recorded many times. The gene calls are TRBV7-6 and TRBJ2-2; D gene ambiguous. CDR3 length: 15 amino acids. Germline V gene lookup returns CDR1 SGHVS and CDR2 FNYEAQ. V was cut by 5 bases and J by 2 bases, with 12 bases left in between. The CDR3 loop is CASSPLKGNTGELFF. CDR3 coding DNA: TGTGCCAGCAGCCCCCTCAAGGGAAACACCGGGGAGCTGTTTTTT.

V is TRBV18 and J is TRBJ1-1; no reliable D call. Germline values: CDR1 KGHSH, CDR2 LQKENI. V was shortened by 4 bases and J by 4 bases, with 13 bases between the two germline ends. This CDR3 is 14 amino acids long. This CDR3 reads CASSLDSLSTEAFF. The CDR3 coding sequence is TGTGCCAGCTCACTCGATAGCCTATCCACTGAAGCTTTCTTT.

The chain recombines TRBV7-9 with TRBJ1-4; D gene unclear. The V gene's germline CDR1 is SEHNR and CDR2 FQNEAQ (reference sequence). The CDR3 has 15 residues. V was cut by 6 bases and J by 1 base, with 12 bases left in between. CDR3 bases: TGTGCCAGCAGACATGCCCGGGGAACTAATGAAAAACTGTTTTTT. Protein sequence: CASRHARGTNEKLFF.

This clonotype showed up just a few times. Germline and junction disagree at one end, which may indicate a read error. The chain carries TRBV20-1 and TRBJ2-3; possible D gene TRBD2, 5 bases. From germline, CDR1 is DFQATT and CDR2 SNEGSKA (reference sequence). CDR3 size: 13 residues. The CDR3 coding sequence is TGCAGCGCTAAACTAGGGAGCATAGATACGCAGTATTTT. This sequence encodes CSAKLGSIDTQYF.

This clonotype was seen at least ten times. The rearrangement uses TRBV12-3 or TRBV12-4 and TRBJ1-4; D possibly corresponds to TRBD1 (6 bases). The CDR3 has 14 residues. V was clipped by 5 bases and J by 12 bases, with 19 bases between them. The CDR3 sequence is CASSHRVGPGELFF. The CDR3 DNA reads TGTGCCAGCAGTCACAGGGTTGGCCCCGGGGAACTGTTTTTT.

This clonotype was detected a few times. The rearrangement uses TRBV3-1 and TRBJ1-5, with a weak D call TRBD1 (5 bases). The CDR3 sequence is 15 residues long. V lost 3 bases and J lost 4, with 13 bases in between. Per the germline V gene, CDR1 is LGHDT and CDR2 is YNNKEL (reference sequence). CDR3 DNA: TGTGCCAGCAGCCATGCCGGGAGGGGTAATCAGCCCCAGCATTTT. Its translation: CASSHAGRGNQPQHF.

Concerning this clonotype: A read error is possible here, since a much larger clone lies one base away. The chain recombines TRBV12-3 or TRBV12-4 with TRBJ2-7; D is unresolved. Trimming removed 7 bases from V and 0 bases from J, with 10 bases in between. The CDR3 loop spans 13 amino acids. Written as DNA, the CDR3 is TGTGCCAGCATCTTAAGGGCCTCCTACGAGCAGTACTTC. This translates into CASILRASYEQYF.

This clonotype was counted a few times. This chain joins TRBV4-1 and TRBJ1-1; no definite D call. Germline V gives CDR1 MGHRA, CDR2 YSYEKL. The CDR3 is 14 residues long. Trimming cost V 1 base and J 6 bases, with 12 bases left between them. This chain's CDR3 is CASSQVGLRAEAFF. The CDR3 DNA reads TGCGCCAGCAGCCAAGTTGGCCTGAGAGCTGAAGCTTTCTTT.